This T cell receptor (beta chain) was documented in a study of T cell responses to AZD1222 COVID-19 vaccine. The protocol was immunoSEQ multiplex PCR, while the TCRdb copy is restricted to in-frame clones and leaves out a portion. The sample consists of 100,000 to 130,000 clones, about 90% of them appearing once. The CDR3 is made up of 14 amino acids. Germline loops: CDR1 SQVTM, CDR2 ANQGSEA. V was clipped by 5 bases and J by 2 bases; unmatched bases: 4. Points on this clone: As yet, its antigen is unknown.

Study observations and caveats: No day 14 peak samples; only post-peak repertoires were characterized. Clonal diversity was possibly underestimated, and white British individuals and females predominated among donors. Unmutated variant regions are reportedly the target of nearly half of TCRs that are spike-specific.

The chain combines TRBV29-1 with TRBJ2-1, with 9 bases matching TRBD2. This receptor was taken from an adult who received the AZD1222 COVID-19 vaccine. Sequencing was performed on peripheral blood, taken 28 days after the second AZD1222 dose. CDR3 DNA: TGCAGCGTTTCGACTAGCGGAGCCTACAATGAGCAGTTCTTC. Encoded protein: CSVSTSGAYNEQFF.